This T cell receptor (beta chain) stems from a study of CD8 T cells in ankylosing spondylitis. The V gene's germline CDR1 is DFQATT and CDR2 SNEGSKA (reference sequence). The ends lost 5 bases at V and 5 bases at J; junction bases unmatched: 9. The CDR3 runs to 15 residues. Findings and limits, study-wide: A TCR beta motif of several highly homologous variants appeared characteristic of ankylosing spondylitis blood. Within matched ankylosing spondylitis synovial fluid, disease-linked clones were reportedly significantly enriched.

Of note for this clonotype: Its antigen remains unidentified.

With molecular barcodes, quantitative 5'-RACE was used to make the TCR beta libraries. From the 5' RACE reads, TCRdb called clonotypes with MiXCR, one entry per CDR3 protein. The sample has 300,000 to 350,000 distinct CDR3 sequences, less than 25% seen once; the top ten hold about 3.5%. This sequence joins TRBV20-1 and TRBJ2-7; the match to TRBD2 covers 13 bases. Sequenced material: blood, either unsorted or a sorted T cell fraction (not recorded which). The receptor's source is a female donor with ankylosing spondylitis or in good health (not recorded which). CDR3 protein: CSAHPGLAGVNEQYF. The CDR3 DNA reads as TGCAGTGCTCATCCCGGACTAGCGGGAGTAAACGAGCAGTACTTC.